Below are 9 T cell receptor beta chains sequenced from a single sample in a study of cytomegalovirus exposure and HLA in healthy donors. The table came from immunoSEQ multiplex PCR; TCRdb's copy has only in-frame clones and leaves some out. The data contain about 140,000 clones, roughly nine tenths of them singletons. The source material was PBMCs. These TCRs come from a man younger than 30 in good health and CMV-seronegative.

This clone was seen only once. The chain carries TRBV4-1 and TRBJ2-2; TRBD1 matches 7 bases. This CDR3 has 18 amino acids. The junction had 17 bases not matched to a gene; V was cut back by 0 bases and J by 10 bases. Germline V gene lookup returns CDR1 MGHRA and CDR2 YSYEKL. CDR3 loop: CASSQEGPLTGAISELFF. Written as DNA, the CDR3 is TGCGCCAGCAGCCAAGAAGGTCCGCTTACAGGGGCTATCTCGGAGCTGTTTTTT.

V and J are TRBV29-1 and TRBJ2-3, with 7 bases fitting TRBD1. The CDR3 spans 13 residues. Per germline, CDR1 SQVTM and CDR2 ANQGSEA. J gave up 5 bases and V 6 bases, and 8 bases lay outside the gene matches. The CDR3 DNA is TGCAGCGTCAAGACAGGGATAGGAGATACGCAGTATTTT. Its protein is CSVKTGIGDTQYF.

The V and J genes are TRBV28 and TRBJ1-1; D is unclear. Germline CDR1 is MDHEN and CDR2 is SYDVKM. The CDR3 sequence is 13 residues long. V gave up 4 bases and J gave up 5 bases, with 11 bases separating them. CDR3 sequence reads: CASSSGWWTEAFF. DNA of the CDR3: TGTGCCAGCAGTTCGGGGTGGTGGACTGAAGCTTTCTTT.

V gene TRBV5-6 combines with J gene TRBJ2-7, with a weak D call TRBD1 (6 bases). The CDR3 sequence is 14 residues long. The ends were cut back, 3 bases at V and 2 bases at J, with 12 bases in the middle. The germline gives CDR1 SGHDT, CDR2 YYEEEE. This chain's CDR3 is CASSSFGQPYEQYV. DNA for the CDR3: TGTGCCAGCAGCTCCTTCGGACAGCCCTACGAGCAGTACGTC.

This chain connects TRBV11-1 to TRBJ2-7, with D possibly TRBD1 on 6 matching bases. V was pared by 6 bases and J by 1 base, with 10 bases between. The CDR3 is 13 residues long. Germline CDR1 SGHAT, CDR2 FQDESV (reference sequence). The CDR3 protein is CASRIQGSYEQYF. The DNA of the CDR3 is TGTGCCAGCAGAATACAGGGATCCTACGAGCAGTACTTC.

The chain joins TRBV7-9 to TRBJ2-7; 9 nucleotides align to TRBD2. CDR3 length equals 16 residues. Germline CDR1 is SEHNR and CDR2 is FQNEAQ (reference sequence). The V gene end was trimmed by 5 bases and the J gene end by 4 bases; junction bases not matched to a gene: 12. CDR3 amino acids: CASSGLAGESFYEQYV. Written as DNA, the CDR3 is TGTGCCAGCAGCGGGTTAGCGGGAGAAAGTTTTTACGAGCAGTACGTC.

This chain links TRBV11-1 with TRBJ2-7; 9 bases agree with TRBD2. After removal of 1 base from V and 5 bases from J, the junction contained 9 bases not matched to a gene. The CDR3 runs to 16 residues. The germline V gene has CDR1 SGHAT and CDR2 FQDESV (reference sequence). CDR3: CASSLVGLAGSHEQYF. CDR3 sequence (DNA): TGTGCCAGCAGCTTAGTGGGGCTAGCGGGGTCCCACGAGCAGTACTTC. Together with reference TRBV11-1 and TRBJ2-7, the CDR3 gives the full variable domain: EAEVAQSPRYKITEKSQAVAFWCDPISGHATLYWYRQILGQGPELLVQFQDESVVDDSQLPKDRFSAERLKGVDSTLKIQPAELGDSAMYLCASSLVGLAGSHEQYFGPGTRLTVT.

The gene calls are TRBV5-8 and TRBJ1-5; 7 nucleotides match TRBD1. The CDR3 is 15 residues long. Germline V gives CDR1 SGHTS, CDR2 YDEGEE. The ends lost 0 bases at V and 2 bases at J; junction bases unmatched: 2. CDR3 DNA: TGTGCCAGCAGCTTGGGGCAGGGGGGCAATCAGCCCCAGCATTTT. This sequence encodes CASSLGQGGNQPQHF.

The chain carries TRBV4-3 and TRBJ1-2, with D unresolved. The CDR3 has 16 residues. Between the trimmed V and J ends, which lost 1 base and 2 bases, there was a span of 14 bases. CDR1 LGHNA and CDR2 YSLEER come from the germline V gene. DNA for the CDR3: TGCGCCAGCAGCCAAGGACTGGGTTTGCGAAACTATGGCTACACCTTC. Translating it yields CASSQGLGLRNYGYTF.